Sequencing of this TCR beta chain was carried out in a study of OX40 agonist ivuxolimab in advanced cancers. In the study overall: The study gave patients intravenous ivuxolimab at 0.01 to 10 mg/kg every 2 weeks.

The method was immunoSEQ multiplex PCR; TCRdb's version includes in-frame clones alone and lacks a portion of them. The table has tens of thousands of clones, 90% to 95% seen once. This CDR3 comprises 15 residues. Per germline, CDR1 MNHEY and CDR2 SMNVEV (reference sequence). V lost 6 bases, J lost 2 bases, and 11 bases lay in between. A word on this clone: Its specificity is unknown.

Overall study findings and caveats: On average, CD8+ T cells showed a greater number of expanded clones than CD4+.

The chain joins TRBV27 to TRBJ2-6, with D perhaps matching TRBD2 (6 bases). The TCR originated in an adult with an advanced solid tumor such as melanoma, head and neck, liver or kidney cancer. Sequences were derived from CD4+ or CD8+ T cells sorted from blood, sampled in a trial of the OX40 agonist ivuxolimab. The CDR3 sequence: CASSLGTAGANVLTF. DNA of the CDR3: TGTGCCAGCAGCCTCGGGACTGCTGGGGCCAACGTCCTGACTTTC.